This entry is about one T cell receptor (beta chain). Sequenced by immunoSEQ multiplex PCR; TCRdb stores in-frame clones only, minus some. The table shows under 300,000 clones, with over 75% occurring only once. The data were taken from a study of blood T cell repertoires in COVID-19. This TCR was recovered from a woman in her twenties or thirties with acute or convalescent COVID-19. The sample was peripheral blood.

The CDR3 DNA reads as TGTGCCAGCACCGGTCCCTCCAGCACAGATACGCAGTATTTT. Encoded protein: CASTGPSSTDTQYF. The V call is TRBV7-2, the J call TRBJ2-3; D is undetermined. This CDR3 comprises 14 residues. In germline, CDR1 is SGHTA, CDR2 FQGNSA. V was trimmed by 7 bases and J by 0 bases, leaving 11 bases between them.